A single sample gave rise to the 19 T cell receptor beta chains below, sequenced in a study of OX40 agonist ivuxolimab in advanced cancers. Here immunoSEQ multiplex PCR was the method, and the copy in TCRdb shows in-frame clones only, minus some. The sample lists tens of thousands of clones, less than 95% occurring once. This specimen was CD4+ or CD8+ T cells sorted from blood, taken in a trial of the OX40 agonist ivuxolimab. The receptors come from an adult with an advanced solid tumor such as melanoma, head and neck, liver or kidney cancer.

DNA for the CDR3: TGCGCCAGCAGCCCTGAGGGGGGCGAAGCGGGAGTAGATACGCAGTATTTT. Translating it yields CASSPEGGEAGVDTQYF. The chain joins TRBV5-1 to TRBJ2-3, with 8 positions matching TRBD2. J was trimmed by 5 bases and V by 4 bases; bases with no gene match: 15. The germline V gene has CDR1 SGHRS and CDR2 YFSETQ. This CDR3 is built from 17 residues.

The chain is built from TRBV4-1 and TRBJ2-2; a possible D gene is TRBD2 (5 bases). Trimming took 1 base from V and 7 from J, leaving 16 bases between them. CDR1 and CDR2 (germline): MGHRA, YSYEKL. This CDR3 is 16 amino acids long. This chain's CDR3 is CASSQAVSPAGGELFF. CDR3 sequence (DNA): TGCGCCAGCAGCCAAGCGGTTAGTCCGGCGGGCGGGGAGCTGTTTTTT.

The J gene is TRBJ1-2, the V gene TRBV5-1, with D uncertain. V shed 4 bases and J shed 7 bases, with 14 bases lying between them. The germline V gene encodes CDR1 SGHRS and CDR2 YFSETQ. CDR3 length: 13 amino acids. The CDR3 protein is CASSPISLGGYTF. Written as DNA, the CDR3 is TGCGCCAGCAGCCCAATCTCATTGGGTGGCTACACCTTC.

A remark on this clone: Germline is not matched at one junction end, which may reflect a read error. The J gene is TRBJ2-1, the V gene TRBV2; tentatively, D is TRBD2 (5 bases). The CDR3 runs 17 residues. CDR1 and CDR2 from the germline V gene are SNHLY and FYNNEI. CDR3 in amino acids: CASSEGPSGSSYNEQFF. CDR3 in DNA: TGTGCCAGCAGCGAAGGTCCGTCGGGGAGCAGCTACAATGAGCAGTTCTTC.

The V gene is TRBV7-2, the J gene TRBJ2-7; 9 bases map to TRBD2. This CDR3 contains 16 residues. The ends lost 2 bases at V and 5 bases at J; junction bases unmatched: 10. CDR1 and CDR2 from the germline V gene are SGHTA and FQGNSA. CDR3 in amino acids: CASSLRGSGSLNEQYF. Here the CDR3 DNA reads TGTGCCAGCAGCTTAAGAGGTAGCGGGAGTTTGAACGAGCAGTACTTC.

The chain has TRBV5-1 and TRBJ2-5; 13 bases agree with TRBD2. In germline, CDR1 is SGHRS, CDR2 YFSETQ. V lost 4 bases and J lost 5; bases outside the gene matches: 8. The CDR3 is 16 residues long. The DNA of the CDR3 is TGCGCCAGCAGCCAGCCGGGACTAGCGGGACTCGAGACCCAGTACTTC. It encodes CASSQPGLAGLETQYF.

V and J are TRBV5-1 and TRBJ2-1, with D possibly matching TRBD1 (6 bases). With 0 bases removed from V and 8 bases from J, the gap between germline ends came to 15 bases. The CDR3 runs to 15 residues. The germline gives CDR1 SGHRS, CDR2 YFSETQ. CDR3 residues: CASSLEGQASDEQFF. The DNA for the CDR3 is TGCGCCAGCAGCTTGGAGGGACAAGCATCGGATGAGCAGTTCTTC.

This clone was observed a handful of times. CDR3 sequence reads: CASSSGTGRNTEAFF. The CDR3 bases are TGTGCCAGCAGTTCCGGGACAGGGAGGAACACTGAAGCTTTCTTT. The chain is built from TRBV6-5 and TRBJ1-1; 9 bases agree with TRBD1. The junction had 4 bases not matched to a gene; V was cut back by 4 bases and J by 1 base. The V gene's germline CDR1 is MNHEY and CDR2 SVGAGI. The CDR3 consists of 15 residues.

V is TRBV5-1 and J is TRBJ2-3; D unresolved. The germline gives CDR1 SGHRS, CDR2 YFSETQ. The CDR3 extends over 13 amino acids. V was trimmed by 5 bases and J by 3 bases, leaving 10 bases between them. The CDR3 coding sequence is TGCGCCAGCAGTCAAGTGGGTACAGATACGCAGTATTTT. Translating gives CASSQVGTDTQYF.

This chain uses TRBV7-2 with TRBJ2-2; TRBD1 or TRBD2 may be the D gene (5 bases each). The CDR3 sequence is 14 residues long. Germline CDR1 is SGHTA and CDR2 is FQGNSA. The V and J ends lost 4 bases and 6 bases respectively, with 12 bases between them. CDR3 sequence (DNA): TGTGCCAGCAGCTCGCGACTGGGGGCCGGGGAGCTGTTTTTT. As protein: CASSSRLGAGELFF. The full variable domain, with the rest looked up from reference TRBV7-2 and TRBJ2-2, is GAGVSQSPSNKVTEKGKDVELRCDPISGHTALYWYRQSLGQGLEFLIYFQGNSAPDKSGLPSDRFSAERTGGSVSTLTIQRTQQEDSAVYLCASSSRLGAGELFFGEGSRLTVL.

The rearrangement links TRBV14 to TRBJ2-3; 9 bases are shared with TRBD2. Germline-derived CDR1 and CDR2 are SGHDN and FVKESK. The trim removed 0 bases at V and 0 bases at J, leaving 10 bases unmatched. The CDR3 extends over 19 amino acids. CDR3 sequence: CASSQEGGLAGRSTDTQYF. In nucleotides, the CDR3 is TGTGCCAGCAGCCAAGAAGGGGGGCTAGCGGGACGGAGCACAGATACGCAGTATTTT.

The chain carries TRBV29-1 and TRBJ2-3, with TRBD2 identical over 8 bases. CDR1 and CDR2 from the germline V gene are SQVTM and ANQGSEA. This CDR3 contains 13 residues. Trimming at V came to 7 bases and at J to 4 bases, leaving 7 bases not matched to a gene. As DNA, the CDR3 is TGCAGCGCCCGACTGCGGGGGGCAGATACGCAGTATTTT. Encoded protein: CSARLRGADTQYF.

The CDR3, as DNA: TGCGCCAGCAGCCAAGATTATAGGACTAGCGGCCAAGAGACCCAGTACTTC. This sequence encodes CASSQDYRTSGQETQYF. The gene calls are TRBV4-1 and TRBJ2-5, with 10 bases lining up with TRBD2. The CDR3 extends over 17 amino acids. Germline V gene data show CDR1 as MGHRA and CDR2 as YSYEKL. Trimming cost V 0 bases and J 1 base; bases outside gene matches: 5.

This clone was found once. This sequence joins TRBV5-1 and TRBJ1-1; unclear D gene. This CDR3 contains 13 residues. CDR1 SGHRS and CDR2 YFSETQ come from the germline V gene. Trimming shortened V by 4 bases and J by 6 bases, and 13 bases separated the two germline ends. In DNA form, the CDR3 reads TGCGCCAGCAGCACCGCGACATCCGCTGAAGCTTTCTTT. Protein: CASSTATSAEAFF.

Comments on this clone: Other nucleotide sequences from this sample produce the same CDR3. The J gene is TRBJ1-2, the V gene TRBV30; 8 nucleotides align to TRBD1. Germline V CDR1 and CDR2: GTSNPN, SVGIG (reference sequence). V lost 1 base, J lost 8 bases, and 0 bases stayed unmatched. There are 11 residues in the CDR3. As DNA, the CDR3 is TGTGCCTGGAGTGCAGGGGGCGGCTACACCTTC. Translation: CAWSAGGGYTF.

The gene calls are TRBV7-2 and TRBJ1-5, with D uncertain. The length of the CDR3 is 15 residues. V was shortened by 0 bases and J by 2 bases, with 8 bases between the two germline ends. Germline V CDR1 and CDR2: SGHTA, FQGNSA. CDR3 DNA sequence: TGTGCCAGCAGCTTAGCCCTCGGTGGCAATCAGCCCCAGCATTTT. This translates into CASSLALGGNQPQHF.

The chain couples TRBV6-5 to TRBJ1-1; the D gene is possibly TRBD1 (6 bases). CDR1 and CDR2 (germline): MNHEY, SVGAGI. CDR3 length: 13 amino acids. V was clipped by 6 bases and J by 1 base, with 9 bases between them. In nucleotides, the CDR3 is TGTGCCAGCAGAACGACAGGGAACACTGAAGCTTTCTTT. It yields the protein CASRTTGNTEAFF.

This chain links TRBV7-9 with TRBJ1-1, with 7 bases lining up with TRBD1. Germline CDR1 SEHNR, CDR2 FQNEAQ (reference sequence). The V gene end was trimmed by 5 bases and the J gene end by 4 bases; junction bases not matched to a gene: 7. This CDR3 has 14 residues. The CDR3 here is CASSPQGDSTEAFF. The CDR3 DNA reads as TGTGCCAGCAGCCCGCAGGGGGATAGCACTGAAGCTTTCTTT.

This chain links TRBV10-3 with TRBJ2-7; the match to TRBD1 covers 8 bases. V shed 5 bases and J 0 bases; nucleotides not matched to a gene: 6. Germline V gene sequence: CDR1 ENHRY, CDR2 SYGVKD. The CDR3 extends over 15 amino acids. In DNA, the CDR3 is TGTGCCATCAGTTTTGGACAGGGATTCTCCTACGAGCAGTACTTC. This gives the protein CAISFGQGFSYEQYF.